This paragraph covers one T cell receptor beta chain sequence. This clone has just one count. Its antigen is currently not known. No quality values exist for individual bases; no much larger clone is one base distant. V is reduced by 1 base and J by 4 bases, leaving a spacing of 11 bases between them. The CDR3 sequence holds 14 residues, the cysteine and phenylalanine included. The CDR3 DNA has 42 bases and is translated from base 1. Taken from the germline V gene, the CDR1 and CDR2 loops are LGHNA and YNFKEQ. The cohort was made up of approximately 670 healthy bone marrow donors. Cohort members were all nominally healthy when sampled, although unrecorded immune exposures were likely present. The donor tested CMV seropositive and was one of the 289 seropositive cohort members. Every donor gave a peripheral blood sample, and the peripheral blood mononuclear cells from that sample were used for TCR beta sequencing. The Qiagen DNeasy Blood Extraction Kit was used to extract genomic DNA from the blood cell samples.

The entry originates in a study of cytomegalovirus exposure and HLA in healthy donors listed by TCRdb under 2017. Background on the whole study: In an earlier analysis of approximately 640 of the donors, less than 350 Gb of sequence data and 90 million to 130 million unique TCR beta sequences from 150 million to 200 million T cells were reported. Of the 300 to 500 genotyped donors, 75% to 85% were placed in the genetic ancestry cluster associated with self-reported Caucasian donors. Both class I and class II loci were covered by HLA typing, at four-digit resolution. Rather than drawing on any new phenotypic data, the later analysis identified candidate immune exposures from TCR beta sequences and the way those sequences occurred across donors. An early release covering about 600 HLA-typed donors comprised approximately 290 gigabases of sequencing data and roughly 85 million unique TCR sequences. To predict cytomegalovirus infection status, the study combined high-throughput TCR immunosequencing, statistical association of individual TCRs with disease status, and machine learning. Using immunosequencing, the study profiled T cell repertoires from 500 to 800 subjects and related those repertoires to cytomegalovirus serostatus. In a later genetic analysis, genome-wide SNP genotypes for about 65% of the 666 donors were used, and that subset was treated as a discovery cohort. Typing coverage varied by locus: roughly 629-640 donors for A, B, C, DRB1 and DQB1; under 550 for DQA1; about 600 for DPA1; more than 450 for DPB1. In a later analysis, previously published TCR beta repertoires from 500 to 750 donors were re-analyzed and high-resolution HLA genotyping was added so that TCR occurrence patterns could be studied. Roughly five DR-DQ haplotypes were handled as single units for association and clustering because linkage in the cohort was strong. Besides the first cohort of 666 subjects, a separate validation cohort made up of 120 different subjects was used. Donor age, sex, ethnicity and CMV serostatus were collected together with the repertoire data. All discovery cohort repertoires had been generated using a single sequencing platform. Among several hundred genotyped donors of the cohort, an average of approximately 200,000 unique TCR beta nucleotide sequences was sequenced per donor, of which about 18% were non-productive. The study aimed to test whether cataloging public T cell receptors could reveal signatures of past pathogen exposure. To decide whether each TCR beta V gene segment behaved as functional or pseudogenic, an earlier analysis of fewer than 750 of the donors relied on high-throughput TCR beta sequencing. On the study overall, not on this receptor specifically: In a later analysis, HLA-associated TCR beta chains showed more clonal expansion and lower generation probabilities than non-associated chains that were equally common. The sequencing pipeline was judged likely to have produced a cluster of highly shared sequence variants as a technical artifact. Immune exposure information for the cohort was limited to CMV serostatus. A total of around 150 TCR beta chains were listed by the study as associated with cytomegalovirus. In vitro tests confirmed that a few of the cytomegalovirus-associated TCR beta chains recognize cytomegalovirus antigens. HLA typing was unavailable for some donors at each locus, so association tests used only the typed subset. Because counts were too low, 15 to 20 rarely observed V segments, including chromosome 9 orphons, were excluded from the earlier analysis of fewer than 650 of the donors. A further reported finding was that TCR beta sequences accurately predicted the HLA-A and HLA-B alleles for most subjects in the first cohort. In a later analysis, several top co-occurrence clusters were reported to appear linked to parvovirus B19, influenza, CMV and Epstein-Barr virus. A later genetic analysis associated a missense DCLRE1C variant with V-gene and J-gene trimming of TCR beta chains, and an independent cohort replicated the association. The classifier was reported to diagnose cytomegalovirus status with high specificity and sensitivity in both the original cohort and the validation cohort. A later analysis found that TCR association rates varied across HLA loci, with DRB1 alleles showing the most associated TCRs and HLA-C alleles the fewest. Some IMGT-functional V segments, including TRBV6-2 and TRBV6-3, could not be distinguished by the 87-base-pair reads and were therefore excluded. Strong co-occurrence of HLA alleles, especially DR and DQ, made assigning TCR associations to individual alleles difficult. In a later genetic analysis, fewer N-insertions in productive TCRs were reported among donors in an Asian-associated ancestry cluster than the roughly 700-donor mean. The authors suggested that the approach could potentially be extended to other disease states and immunological phenotypes. The cohort was sequenced for TCR beta chains only, and without alpha or paired-chain data the features that could be detected were limited. At a false discovery rate of 0.05, a later analysis linked about 17,000 TCR beta sequences to specific HLA alleles. According to a later analysis, most CMV-associated TCR beta chains appeared to be HLA-restricted, and the HLA associations seemed to be driven largely by CMV exposure. The presence/absence analyses assumed that sequencing depth was roughly uniform across donors, and that assumption may not be true. Across donors, most TCR sequences were observed very rarely, whereas some public TCRs were present in many individuals. An earlier analysis of several hundred of the donors showed that most TCR beta V segments appeared in productive rearrangements either about 87% or about 30% of the time, which broadly matched IMGT annotations. Correlated functional status among segregating V segments might be attributable to linkage disequilibrium, but an unknown experimental factor could not be ruled out.

Libraries were constructed by the immunoSEQ multiplex PCR assay. A mixture of 60 forward primers for TCR Vbeta segments and 13 reverse primers for TCR Jbeta segments was used in the multiplex PCR. The CDR3 region of rearranged TCR beta genes was amplified from genomic DNA by a multiplex PCR assay. The Illumina HiSeq System was used to sequence the amplified TCR beta libraries as 87-base-pair reads. For the original study's pipeline: In a later analysis, some 80 million unique TCR beta chains were counted across the approximately 670 repertoires, and roughly 11 million of these chains were shared by at least two donors. Raw reads were error-corrected and collapsed into unique sequences by a nearest-neighbor algorithm in which closely related sequences were merged to remove PCR and sequencing errors. V, D and J gene segments were assigned by aligning CDR3 sequences to IMGT reference sequences. For a sequence to be retained, a match of at least six nucleotides to both a V gene segment and a J gene segment was required. A rearrangement counted as productive if the CDR3 had no stop codons and remained in frame with V and J, and every other rearrangement counted as non-productive. Following IMGT convention, CDR3 was defined as the stretch from the second conserved V-encoded cysteine up to the conserved J-encoded phenylalanine. In an earlier analysis of 500 to 650 of the donors, sequences lacking an unambiguous match to a single V gene segment were excluded. In an earlier analysis of 587 of the donors, a V segment was called functional when productive rearrangements were above 56.7%, and segregating when the standard deviation between donors exceeded 5%. To diagnose cytomegalovirus status from the catalog of TCR beta chain sequences, a statistical classification framework was built. A later analysis assigned V and J genes by comparing TCR nucleotide sequences with IMGT/GENE-DB human TR gene sequences. Using the TCRdist pipeline, a later analysis assigned CDR3 sequences along with most-parsimonious VDJ recombination scenarios. In a later analysis, each TCR beta chain was defined by its CDR3 amino acid sequence together with its V-gene family, and reads lacking a unique V-gene family were excluded. In a later analysis, 500 to 700 highly shared, low-generation-probability nucleotide sequences were removed to address suspected cross-contamination and a sequencing artifact. In a later analysis, a clonal expansion index for each public chain was calculated from normalized within-repertoire ranks of inferred template counts. In a later analysis, generation probabilities were computed with a VDJ recombination model fitted to out-of-frame rearrangements, and the resulting probabilities were checked against IGoR. In a later analysis, TCR-TCR, TCR-HLA and TCR-CMV co-occurrence was scored with hypergeometric tests, and a repertoire-size bias correction was applied to TCR pairs. A later analysis estimated false discovery rates by permuting HLA or CMV assignments 20 times. A later analysis grouped co-occurring TCRs with DBSCAN, adding TCRdist sequence similarity when clustering within HLA-allele-positive subsets. For co-occurrence clustering, repertoires with fewer than 30,000 or more than 120,000 public chains were excluded, along with five repertoires with anomalous nucleotide sharing. TCRdb provides this immuneACCESS table in a form limited to in-frame rearrangements. Some clones are lacking; in checked studies, under half of them reflect an unresolved V gene, and why the rest are absent is not known. The DNA was the basis for D and trimming; V, J and clone size are from that table. This sample lists over 110,000 clones; about 80% were detected once. Around 2.4% of the sample lies in the top ten.

The chain is assembled from TRBV4-2 and TRBJ2-7; the D region possibly corresponds to TRBD2 (6 bases align). The specimen sequenced was PBMCs. The clonotype originates from a woman aged 18-29 years in good health and CMV-seropositive. The CDR3 protein is CASSQGGSGYEQYF. The nucleotides are TGTGCCAGCAGCCAAGGTGGTAGCGGATACGAGCAGTACTTC.